The 25 T cell receptor beta chains below come from one sample, sequenced in a study of T cells after yellow fever vaccination. One entry per CDR3 protein results from TCRdb running MiXCR on the 5' RACE reads. The sample consists of about 130,000 distinct CDR3 sequences, more than 7.5% of them appearing once. This specimen consisted of CD8+ T cells sorted from PBMCs, obtained on the day of the yellow fever booster vaccination. Receptor source: a man younger than 35 who received the YFV17D yellow fever vaccine.

This clonotype has just a few counts. The chain employs TRBV9 and TRBJ1-2; D remains unclear. In germline, CDR1 is SGDLS, CDR2 YYNGEE. Trimming shortened V by 0 bases and J by 4 bases, and 13 bases separated the two germline ends. This CDR3 has 15 amino acids. In nucleotides, the CDR3 is TGTGCCAGCAGCGTAGACGGCAGGCCGCCCTATGGCTACACCTTC. Its protein is CASSVDGRPPYGYTF.

This clonotype has a handful of counts. The rearrangement links TRBV10-3 to TRBJ1-2; 7 positions match TRBD1. This CDR3 region has 15 residues. The ends lost 3 bases at V and 0 bases at J; junction bases unmatched: 4. Germline CDR1 ENHRY, CDR2 SYGVKD. CDR3 sequence reads: CAISDPGQPNYGYTF. CDR3 DNA: TGTGCCATCAGTGACCCGGGACAGCCTAACTATGGCTACACCTTC.

Many counts were recorded for this clonotype. The chain is built from TRBV20-1 and TRBJ1-5; 10 nucleotides align to TRBD1. V lost 0 bases to trimming and J lost 5 bases; unmatched junction nucleotides: 7. The germline V gene has CDR1 DFQATT and CDR2 SNEGSKA (reference sequence). CDR3 size: 16 residues. The CDR3: CSARDRTGGGHQPQHF. The CDR3 region has the DNA TGCAGTGCTAGAGATCGGACAGGGGGAGGGCATCAGCCCCAGCATTTT.

This clonotype occurred many times. For the CDR3, the DNA is TGCGCCAGCAGCCTGTACTCCTACGAGCAGTACTTC. Translation: CASSLYSYEQYF. The V and J genes are TRBV5-1 and TRBJ2-7; D ambiguous. Germline V gene sequence: CDR1 SGHRS, CDR2 YFSETQ. Deletions cut 4 bases from V and 0 bases from J, with 5 bases between. There are 12 residues in the CDR3.

This clonotype showed up just once. This sequence joins TRBV13 and TRBJ2-3; D unclear. V was pared by 5 bases and J by 5 bases, with 5 bases between. Germline loops: CDR1 PRHDT, CDR2 FYEKMQ (reference sequence). This CDR3 has 11 residues. CDR3 region: CASSARDTQYF. CDR3 DNA: TGTGCCAGCAGCGCCCGAGATACGCAGTATTTT.

This clonotype was counted ten times or more. This rearrangement joins TRBV5-5 to TRBJ1-1; D uncertain. Germline lookup yields CDR1 SGHKS and CDR2 YYEKEE (reference sequence). CDR3 length equals 15 residues. V was pared by 0 bases and J by 5 bases, with 14 bases between. Here the CDR3 reads CASSLGAPGGTEAFF. CDR3 in DNA: TGTGCCAGCAGCTTGGGGGCGCCCGGTGGTACTGAAGCTTTCTTT.

Ten or more counts support this clonotype. V is TRBV3-1 and J is TRBJ2-2, with a weak D call TRBD2 (5 bases). CDR3 length: 16 residues. Germline CDR1 reads LGHDT; CDR2 reads YNNKEL (reference sequence). Trimming left V 2 bases short and J 5 bases short, with 15 bases between. CDR3 nucleotides: TGTGCCAGCAGCCAACTCGGAGGCACTTCGACCGGGGAGCTGTTTTTT. It specifies CASSQLGGTSTGELFF. The full variable domain, with the rest looked up from reference TRBV3-1 and TRBJ2-2, is DTAVSQTPKYLVTQMGNDKSIKCEQNLGHDTMYWYKQDSKKFLKIMFSYNNKELIINETVPNRFSPKSPDKAHLNLHINSLELGDSAVYFCASSQLGGTSTGELFFGEGSRLTVL.

The sample holds a few counts of this clonotype. The chain is built from TRBV18 and TRBJ1-1, with D possibly TRBD1 on 5 matching bases. The CDR3 is 13 amino acids. Germline V gene sequence: CDR1 KGHSH, CDR2 LQKENI. Trimming stripped 3 bases from V and 6 bases from J, with 11 bases between. The CDR3 bases are TGTGCCAGCTCACCCTCCAGGGTATCTGAAGCTTTCTTT. Translation: CASSPSRVSEAFF. Full variable domain (rest looked up from reference TRBV18 and TRBJ1-1): NAGVMQNPRHLVRRRGQEARLRCSPMKGHSHVYWYRQLPEEGLKFMVYLQKENIIDESGMPKERFSAEFPKEGPSILRIQQVVRGDSAAYFCASSPSRVSEAFFGQGTRLTVV.

This clonotype appeared a few times. This CDR3 reads CASSQDMAASYNEQFF. The CDR3 DNA reads TGCGCCAGCAGCCAAGATATGGCAGCTTCGTACAATGAGCAGTTCTTC. V usage is TRBV4-1 and J usage is TRBJ2-1; D gene unclear. There are 16 residues in the CDR3. The germline V gene has CDR1 MGHRA and CDR2 YSYEKL. The V end lost 0 bases, the J end lost 4 bases, and 13 bases lay between the germline ends.

This clonotype was recorded a few times. CDR3: CASSLDRTGDVEAFF. The CDR3 coding sequence is TGTGCCAGCAGCTTAGACCGGACAGGGGACGTCGAAGCTTTCTTT. The V gene is TRBV7-9, the J gene TRBJ1-1, with TRBD1 matching 9 bases. Germline V gene lookup returns CDR1 SEHNR and CDR2 FQNEAQ (reference sequence). Trimming cost V 1 base and J 8 bases; bases outside gene matches: 8. CDR3 length equals 15 residues.

The table lists this clonotype with many counts. This chain links TRBV7-9 with TRBJ1-4, with D hard to call. The CDR3 spans 16 residues. The V gene's germline CDR1 is SEHNR and CDR2 FQNEAQ (reference sequence). The V end was cut by 5 bases, the J end by 6 bases, with 19 bases between. The CDR3 nucleotides read TGTGCCAGCAGCCCCACCGGACCTAATCGGGATGAAAAACTGTTTTTT. It encodes CASSPTGPNRDEKLFF. The full variable domain, its missing parts supplied by reference TRBV7-9 and TRBJ1-4, is DTGVSQNPRHKITKRGQNVTFRCDPISEHNRLYWYRQTLGQGPEFLTYFQNEAQLEKSRLLSDRFSAERPKGSFSTLEIQRTEQGDSAMYLCASSPTGPNRDEKLFFGSGTQLSVL.

In this sample, this clonotype turned up a few times. J is TRBJ2-1 and V is TRBV15; possible D gene TRBD1, 5 bases. The CDR3 contains 15 residues. Trimming shortened V by 0 bases and J by 4 bases, and 10 bases separated the two germline ends. CDR1 and CDR2 (germline): LNHNV, YYDKDF (reference sequence). The CDR3 loop reads CATSRDPSGYNEQFF. The CDR3 region has the DNA TGTGCCACCAGCAGAGATCCCTCAGGGTACAATGAGCAGTTCTTC.

V and J are TRBV12-3 or TRBV12-4 and TRBJ1-2, with unresolved D. The CDR3 is 13 amino acids. Trimming pared 3 bases from V and 3 bases from J, leaving 8 bases between. Here the CDR3 reads CASSFGKYYGYTF. For the CDR3, the DNA is TGTGCCAGCAGTTTCGGGAAGTACTATGGCTACACCTTC.

The chain combines TRBV5-5 with TRBJ1-1, with D maybe TRBD1 (6 bases). Trimming removed 2 bases from V and 6 bases from J, with 8 bases in between. Germline-derived CDR1 and CDR2 are SGHKS and YYEKEE (reference sequence). The CDR3 is 12 residues long. The chain's CDR3 is CASSLQGPEAFF. CDR3 DNA: TGTGCCAGCAGCTTACAGGGACCTGAAGCTTTCTTT.

This clonotype has at least ten counts. The chain uses TRBV4-1 and TRBJ2-7, with 9 bases that match TRBD1. This CDR3 comprises 14 residues. The V gene's germline CDR1 is MGHRA and CDR2 YSYEKL. V dropped 4 bases and J dropped 4; count of bases not matched to a gene: 5. The CDR3 loop is CASSPRDRAYEQYF. The CDR3 coding sequence is TGCGCCAGCAGCCCGAGGGACAGGGCTTACGAGCAGTACTTC.

The chain uses TRBV4-1 and TRBJ2-2; no clear D gene. Trimming took off 1 base at V and 6 bases at J, with 12 bases between the two ends. The germline gives CDR1 MGHRA, CDR2 YSYEKL. The CDR3 runs to 15 residues. CDR3 DNA sequence: TGCGCCAGCAGCCAAGGGGCGGTGGTCGCCGGGGAGCTGTTTTTT. It specifies CASSQGAVVAGELFF.

V usage is TRBV29-1 and J usage is TRBJ2-1; no clear D. Germline values: CDR1 SQVTM, CDR2 ANQGSEA. This CDR3 contains 12 residues. Deletions cut 7 bases from V and 7 bases from J, with 14 bases between. The CDR3 loop reads CSARVGANEQFF. The CDR3 DNA reads as TGCAGCGCCCGGGTGGGTGCGAATGAGCAGTTCTTC.

This chain links TRBV13 with TRBJ1-2; D ambiguous. Per germline, CDR1 PRHDT and CDR2 FYEKMQ (reference sequence). The V end lost 7 bases, the J end lost 0 bases, and 15 bases lay between the germline ends. The CDR3 totals 15 residues. The CDR3 region is CASTLWGAANYGYTF. The CDR3, as DNA: TGTGCCAGCACTCTATGGGGAGCCGCTAACTATGGCTACACCTTC.

This clonotype was seen more than once but under ten times. J is TRBJ2-7 and V is TRBV20-1, with no clear D. The V gene's germline CDR1 is DFQATT and CDR2 SNEGSKA (reference sequence). This CDR3 has 11 residues. The V and J ends lost 5 bases and 5 bases respectively, with 10 bases between them. The chain's CDR3 is CSAGVPDEQYF. The DNA of the CDR3 is TGCAGTGCTGGCGTCCCTGACGAGCAGTACTTC.

This clonotype has only a few counts. The CDR3 coding sequence is TGTGCCAGCAGCCCCATTTCTGGGGCCAACGTCCTGACTTTC. Its protein is CASSPISGANVLTF. The chain joins TRBV3-1 to TRBJ2-6; the D is unclear. This CDR3 region has 14 residues. V was clipped by 4 bases and J by 1 base, with 5 bases between them. Germline V gives CDR1 LGHDT, CDR2 YNNKEL (reference sequence).

This clonotype was detected a few times. This chain connects TRBV28 to TRBJ2-2; no reliable D call. The CDR3 spans 14 residues. Trimming cost V 6 bases and J 6 bases, with 14 bases left between them. Per the germline V gene, CDR1 is MDHEN and CDR2 is SYDVKM. CDR3 residues: CASSQAPKPGELFF. CDR3 sequence (DNA): TGTGCCAGCAGCCAAGCTCCAAAACCCGGGGAGCTGTTTTTT.

The sample holds a few counts of this clonotype. The gene calls are TRBV12-3 or TRBV12-4 and TRBJ1-4, with D possibly matching TRBD1 (6 bases). This CDR3 region has 14 residues. V was clipped by 2 bases and J by 8 bases, with 12 bases between them. For the CDR3, the DNA is TGTGCCAGCAGTTTACAGGGGAGGGAAGAAAAACTGTTTTTT. It translates to CASSLQGREEKLFF.

The chain uses TRBV7-8 and TRBJ1-3; possibly TRBD1 for D (5 bases). This CDR3 spans 16 amino acids. CDR1 is SGHVS and CDR2 is FQNEAQ in the germline V gene. Trimming shortened V by 3 bases and J by 4 bases, and 16 bases separated the two germline ends. CDR3 nucleotide sequence: TGTGCCAGCAGCTTCGCCGGGGGGTCGGGAGGAAACACCATATATTTT. Protein sequence: CASSFAGGSGGNTIYF.

There are many counts of this clonotype. This chain connects TRBV5-1 to TRBJ2-2; a possible D gene is TRBD1 (5 bases). The CDR3 runs to 16 residues. With 3 bases removed from V and 2 bases from J, the gap between germline ends came to 14 bases. CDR1 is SGHRS, CDR2 YFSETQ, per germline. The CDR3 DNA sequence: TGCGCCAGCAGCTCGGTGCAGGGTTATAACACCGGGGAGCTGTTTTTT. Its protein product is CASSSVQGYNTGELFF.

The chain has TRBV6-5 and TRBJ1-1; D remains unclear. The CDR3 totals 16 residues. Germline V gene lookup returns CDR1 MNHEY and CDR2 SVGAGI. V was shortened by 6 bases and J by 1 base, with 18 bases between the two germline ends. The DNA for the CDR3 is TGTGCCAGCAGCCCGACGGCTTTGGGAGAGAACACTGAAGCTTTCTTT. Translated: CASSPTALGENTEAFF.